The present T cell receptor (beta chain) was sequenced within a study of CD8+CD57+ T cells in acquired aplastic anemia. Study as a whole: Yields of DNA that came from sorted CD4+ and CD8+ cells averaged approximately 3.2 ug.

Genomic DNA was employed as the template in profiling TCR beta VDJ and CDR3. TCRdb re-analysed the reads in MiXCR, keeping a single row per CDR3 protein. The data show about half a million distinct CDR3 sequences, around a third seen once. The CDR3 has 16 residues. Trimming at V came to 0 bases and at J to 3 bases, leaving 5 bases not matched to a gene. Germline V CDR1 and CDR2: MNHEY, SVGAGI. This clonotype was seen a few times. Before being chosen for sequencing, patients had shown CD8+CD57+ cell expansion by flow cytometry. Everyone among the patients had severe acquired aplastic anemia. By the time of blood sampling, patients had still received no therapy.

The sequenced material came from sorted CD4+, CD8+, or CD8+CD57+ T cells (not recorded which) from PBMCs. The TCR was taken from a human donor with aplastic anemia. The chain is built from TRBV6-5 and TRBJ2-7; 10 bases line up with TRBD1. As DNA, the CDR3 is TGTGCCAGCAGTTACTCTGTAGGGACAGGGGTCTACGAGCAGTACTTC. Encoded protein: CASSYSVGTGVYEQYF.